The T cell receptor (beta chain) under discussion was sequenced for a study of shared clonotypes between healthy human individuals. About the research overall: CD4 naive cells filled three plates per donor, CD4 memory three, CD8 naive two and CD8 memory one.

The protocol was immunoSEQ multiplex PCR, while the TCRdb copy is restricted to in-frame clones and leaves out a portion. The sample yields a few million clones, 90% to 96% seen once. Germline V lookup: CDR1 LNHNV, CDR2 YYDKDF (reference sequence). This CDR3 region has 15 residues. The junction had 9 bases not matched to a gene; V was cut back by 4 bases and J by 5 bases. Caucasian adults residing in Nashville, Tennessee made up all the donors. The receptor was isolated from a man aged 18 to 30 in good health. This sequence joins TRBV15 and TRBJ2-5; 8 nucleotides agree with TRBD2. Sequenced sample: naive CD4+ T cells sorted from blood. As to subset: CD45RA+ positively selected. The CDR3 is CATSTRGGRWETQYF. The CDR3 bases are TGTGCCACCAGCACCCGGGGGGGGAGGTGGGAGACCCAGTACTTC.